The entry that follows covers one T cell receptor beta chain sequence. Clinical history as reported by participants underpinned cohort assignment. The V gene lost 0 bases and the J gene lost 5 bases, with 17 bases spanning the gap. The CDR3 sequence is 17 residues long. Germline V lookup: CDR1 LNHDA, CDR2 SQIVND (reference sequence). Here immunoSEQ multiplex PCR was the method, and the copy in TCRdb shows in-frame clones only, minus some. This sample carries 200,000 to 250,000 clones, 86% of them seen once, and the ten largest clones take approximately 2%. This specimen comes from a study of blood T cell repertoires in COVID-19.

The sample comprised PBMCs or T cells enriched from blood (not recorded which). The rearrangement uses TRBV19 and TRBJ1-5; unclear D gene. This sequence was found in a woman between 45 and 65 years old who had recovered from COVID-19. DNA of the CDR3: TGTGCCAGTAGTATAGATCTATTTGGAGGAACTTATCAGCCCCAGCATTTT. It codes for CASSIDLFGGTYQPQHF.